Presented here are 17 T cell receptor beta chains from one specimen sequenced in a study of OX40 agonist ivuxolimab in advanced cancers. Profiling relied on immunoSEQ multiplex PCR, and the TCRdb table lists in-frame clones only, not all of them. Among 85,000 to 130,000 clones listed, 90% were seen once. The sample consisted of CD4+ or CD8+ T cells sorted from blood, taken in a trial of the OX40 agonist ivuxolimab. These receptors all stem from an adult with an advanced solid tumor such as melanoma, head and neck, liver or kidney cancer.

The CDR3 region has the DNA TGTGCCAGCAGCTTAAACAGGGTGAGGTTAACTGAAGCTTTCTTT. This codes for CASSLNRVRLTEAFF. The chain couples TRBV7-2 to TRBJ1-1, with D perhaps matching TRBD1 (6 bases). This CDR3 is 15 amino acids long. Germline CDR1 and CDR2: SGHTA and FQGNSA. With 2 bases removed from V and 5 bases from J, the gap between germline ends came to 15 bases.

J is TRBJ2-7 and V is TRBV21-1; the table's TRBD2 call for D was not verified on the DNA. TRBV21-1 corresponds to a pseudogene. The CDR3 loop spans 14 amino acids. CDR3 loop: CASRRGGNSYEQYF. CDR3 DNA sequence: TGTGCCAGCAGGAGGGGAGGGAACTCCTACGAGCAGTACTTC.

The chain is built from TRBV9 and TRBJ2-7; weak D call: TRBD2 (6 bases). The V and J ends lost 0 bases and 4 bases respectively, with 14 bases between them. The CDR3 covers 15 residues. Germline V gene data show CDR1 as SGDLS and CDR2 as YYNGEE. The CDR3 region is CASSVDPGAIYEQYF. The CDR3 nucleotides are TGTGCCAGCAGCGTAGATCCGGGAGCAATATACGAGCAGTACTTC.

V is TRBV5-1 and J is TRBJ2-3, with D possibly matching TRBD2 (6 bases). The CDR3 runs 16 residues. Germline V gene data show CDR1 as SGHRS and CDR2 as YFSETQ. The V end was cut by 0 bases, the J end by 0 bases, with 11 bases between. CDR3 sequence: CASSLGRGESTDTQYF. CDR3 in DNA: TGCGCCAGCAGCTTGGGTCGCGGGGAGAGCACAGATACGCAGTATTTT.

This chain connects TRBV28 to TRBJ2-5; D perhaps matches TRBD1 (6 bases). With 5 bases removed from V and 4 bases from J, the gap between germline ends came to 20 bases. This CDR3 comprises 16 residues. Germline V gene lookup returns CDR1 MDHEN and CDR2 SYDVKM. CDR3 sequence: CASSPLGTTMGETQYF. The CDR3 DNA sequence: TGTGCCAGCAGTCCCCTCGGGACAACTATGGGAGAGACCCAGTACTTC. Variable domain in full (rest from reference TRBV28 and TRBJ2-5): DVKVTQSSRYLVKRTGEKVFLECVQDMDHENMFWYRQDPGLGLRLIYFSYDVKMKEKGDIPEGYSVSREKKERFSLILESASTNQTSMYLCASSPLGTTMGETQYFGPGTRLLVL.

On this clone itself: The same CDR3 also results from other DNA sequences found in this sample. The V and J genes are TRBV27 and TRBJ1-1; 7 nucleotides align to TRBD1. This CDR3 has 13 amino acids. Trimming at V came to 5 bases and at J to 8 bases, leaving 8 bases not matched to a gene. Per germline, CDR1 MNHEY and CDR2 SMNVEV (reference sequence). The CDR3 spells CASSPRQGTEAFF. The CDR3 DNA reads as TGTGCCAGCAGTCCCCGACAGGGCACCGAAGCTTTCTTT.

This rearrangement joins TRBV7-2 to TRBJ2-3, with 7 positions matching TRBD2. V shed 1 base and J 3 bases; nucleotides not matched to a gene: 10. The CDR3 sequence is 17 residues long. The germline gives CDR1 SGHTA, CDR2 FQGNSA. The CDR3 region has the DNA TGTGCCAGCAGCTTAGTACTGGGAGCGGGATTTACAGATACGCAGTATTTT. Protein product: CASSLVLGAGFTDTQYF. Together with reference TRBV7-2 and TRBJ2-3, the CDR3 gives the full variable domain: GAGVSQSPSNKVTEKGKDVELRCDPISGHTALYWYRQSLGQGLEFLIYFQGNSAPDKSGLPSDRFSAERTGGSVSTLTIQRTQQEDSAVYLCASSLVLGAGFTDTQYFGPGTRLTVL.

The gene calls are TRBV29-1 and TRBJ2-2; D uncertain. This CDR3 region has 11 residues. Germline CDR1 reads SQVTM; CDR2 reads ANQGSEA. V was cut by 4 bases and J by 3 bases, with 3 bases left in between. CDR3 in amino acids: CSVADTGELFF. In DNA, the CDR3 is TGCAGCGTTGCGGACACCGGGGAGCTGTTTTTT.

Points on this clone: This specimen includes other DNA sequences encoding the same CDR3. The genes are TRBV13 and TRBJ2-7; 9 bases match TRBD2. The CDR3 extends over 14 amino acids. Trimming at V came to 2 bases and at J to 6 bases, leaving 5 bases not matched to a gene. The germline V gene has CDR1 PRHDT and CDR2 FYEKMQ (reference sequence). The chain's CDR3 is CASSLQREDREQYF. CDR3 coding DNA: TGTGCCAGCAGCTTACAGCGGGAGGACCGCGAGCAGTACTTC.

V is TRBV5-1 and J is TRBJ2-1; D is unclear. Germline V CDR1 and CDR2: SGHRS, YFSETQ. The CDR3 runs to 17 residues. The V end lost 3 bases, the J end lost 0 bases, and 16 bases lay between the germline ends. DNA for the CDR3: TGCGCCAGCAGCTCGTTTGGAGCGTCCTCCTCCTACAATGAGCAGTTCTTC. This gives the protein CASSSFGASSSYNEQFF.

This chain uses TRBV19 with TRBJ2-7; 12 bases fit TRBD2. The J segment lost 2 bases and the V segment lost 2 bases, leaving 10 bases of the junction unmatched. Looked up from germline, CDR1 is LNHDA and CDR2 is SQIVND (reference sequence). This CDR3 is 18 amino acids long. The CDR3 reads CASSISTSGRPWPYEQYF. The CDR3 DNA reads TGTGCCAGTAGTATAAGCACTAGCGGGAGGCCGTGGCCCTACGAGCAGTACTTC.

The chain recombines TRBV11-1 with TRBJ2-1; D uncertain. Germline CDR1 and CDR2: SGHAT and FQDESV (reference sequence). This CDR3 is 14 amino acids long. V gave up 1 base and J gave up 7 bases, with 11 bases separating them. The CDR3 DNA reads TGTGCCAGCAGCTTAGACGTAGCCCTAAATGAGCAGTTCTTC. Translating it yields CASSLDVALNEQFF.

The CDR3 region is CAISEGPAGVNTEAFF. CDR3 DNA sequence: TGTGCCATCAGTGAAGGACCGGCAGGGGTTAACACTGAAGCTTTCTTT. This rearrangement joins TRBV10-3 to TRBJ1-1; the D gene is possibly TRBD1 (6 bases). Looked up from germline, CDR1 is ENHRY and CDR2 is SYGVKD. CDR3 length: 16 residues. V was clipped by 3 bases and J by 2 bases, with 16 bases between them.

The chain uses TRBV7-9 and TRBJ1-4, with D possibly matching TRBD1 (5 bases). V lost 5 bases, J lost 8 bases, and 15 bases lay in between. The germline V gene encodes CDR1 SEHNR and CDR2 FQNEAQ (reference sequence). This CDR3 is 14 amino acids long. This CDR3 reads CASSMGQGREKLFF. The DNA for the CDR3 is TGTGCCAGCAGCATGGGGCAGGGAAGAGAAAAACTGTTTTTT.

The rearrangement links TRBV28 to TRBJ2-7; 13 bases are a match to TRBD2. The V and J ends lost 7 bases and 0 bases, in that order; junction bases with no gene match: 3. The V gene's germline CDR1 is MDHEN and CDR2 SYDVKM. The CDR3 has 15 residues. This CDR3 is CASKLAGGTSYEQYF. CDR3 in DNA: TGTGCCAGCAAACTAGCGGGAGGGACCTCCTACGAGCAGTACTTC.

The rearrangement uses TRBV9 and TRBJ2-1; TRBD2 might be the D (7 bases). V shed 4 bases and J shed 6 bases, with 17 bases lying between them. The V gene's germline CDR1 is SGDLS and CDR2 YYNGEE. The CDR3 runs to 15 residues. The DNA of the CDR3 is TGTGCCAGCAGCCCGGGGGCGGGAGTTATCAATGAGCAGTTCTTC. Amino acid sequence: CASSPGAGVINEQFF.

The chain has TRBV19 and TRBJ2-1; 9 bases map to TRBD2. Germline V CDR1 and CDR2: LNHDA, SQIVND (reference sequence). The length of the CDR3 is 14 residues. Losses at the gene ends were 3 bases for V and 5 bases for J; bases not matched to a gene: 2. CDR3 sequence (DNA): TGTGCCAGTAGTATCGGGACTAGCAACAATGAGCAGTTCTTC. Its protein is CASSIGTSNNEQFF.